The next 17 T cell receptor beta chains were all read from a single sample in a study of blood T cell repertoires in COVID-19. Sequenced by immunoSEQ multiplex PCR; TCRdb stores in-frame clones only, minus some. The sample consists of 240,000 or so clones, about four fifths of them appearing once. Sequences were obtained from peripheral blood. The receptors were sampled from a woman between 18 and 29 years old with acute or convalescent COVID-19.

The chain employs TRBV9 and TRBJ2-7; 14 bases are a match to TRBD2. The germline V gene encodes CDR1 SGDLS and CDR2 YYNGEE. Trimming removed 4 bases from V and 5 bases from J; junction bases left unmatched: 8. The CDR3 totals 16 residues. CDR3 nucleotides: TGTGCCAGCAGCCCCCGACTAGCGGGAGGGCCTAACGAGCAGTACTTC. It translates to CASSPRLAGGPNEQYF.

J is TRBJ2-1 and V is TRBV7-9, with D perhaps TRBD2 (6 bases). The V gene lost 3 bases and the J gene lost 9 bases, with 15 bases spanning the gap. This CDR3 is built from 14 residues. From germline, CDR1 is SEHNR and CDR2 FQNEAQ (reference sequence). The CDR3 DNA follows: TGTGCCAGCAGCTTTGCGGGCGGGGTTGGTGAGCAGTTCTTC. It yields the protein CASSFAGGVGEQFF. Full variable domain (missing parts from reference TRBV7-9 and TRBJ2-1): DTGVSQNPRHKITKRGQNVTFRCDPISEHNRLYWYRQTLGQGPEFLTYFQNEAQLEKSRLLSDRFSAERPKGSFSTLEIQRTEQGDSAMYLCASSFAGGVGEQFFGPGTRLTVL.

This chain uses TRBV5-1 with TRBJ2-2, with 8 bases matching TRBD2. The CDR3 loop spans 15 amino acids. V shed 1 base and J 4 bases; nucleotides not matched to a gene: 3. Germline CDR1 and CDR2: SGHRS and YFSETQ. CDR3 coding DNA: TGCGCCAGCAGCTTGTACGCGGGAGGCACCGGGGAGCTGTTTTTT. It translates to CASSLYAGGTGELFF. Full variable domain (missing parts from reference TRBV5-1 and TRBJ2-2): KAGVTQTPRYLIKTRGQQVTLSCSPISGHRSVSWYQQTPGQGLQFLFEYFSETQRNKGNFPGRFSGRQFSNSRSEMNVSTLELGDSALYLCASSLYAGGTGELFFGEGSRLTVL.

This clone has a single count. The chain has TRBV7-2 and TRBJ2-4; TRBD1 aligns across 7 bases. CDR3 length: 16 amino acids. The V gene end was trimmed by 5 bases and the J gene end by 0 bases; junction bases not matched to a gene: 7. Germline CDR1 and CDR2: SGHTA and FQGNSA. CDR3 DNA sequence: TGTGCCAGCAGCCAGGGGGTGGACGTAGCCAAAAACATTCAGTACTTC. It encodes CASSQGVDVAKNIQYF.

The sample holds one count of this clone. The chain carries TRBV27 and TRBJ2-2, with TRBD1 matching over 8 bases. CDR1 is MNHEY and CDR2 is SMNVEV in the germline V gene (reference sequence). This CDR3 is built from 14 residues. The junction had 3 bases not matched to a gene; V was cut back by 2 bases and J by 7 bases. The CDR3 protein is CASSLGTGHGELFF. In DNA, the CDR3 is TGTGCCAGCAGTTTAGGGACAGGACACGGGGAGCTGTTTTTT.

The V and J genes are TRBV19 and TRBJ2-7; TRBD1 is a possible D gene (5 bases). There are 14 residues in the CDR3. CDR1 LNHDA and CDR2 SQIVND come from the germline V gene (reference sequence). Trimming removed 5 bases at V and 0 bases at J, with 11 bases between. DNA of the CDR3: TGTGCCAGTAGTGCAGGGTTCCTCTCCTACGAGCAGTACTTC. This translates into CASSAGFLSYEQYF.

The chain has TRBV6-2 or TRBV6-3 and TRBJ2-1, with D perhaps matching TRBD2 (5 bases). This CDR3 has 13 residues. Germline CDR1 and CDR2: MNHEY and SVGEGT. Trimming left V 5 bases short and J 3 bases short, with 8 bases between. In DNA form, the CDR3 reads TGTGCCAGCAGTATTGCGGGCTACAATGAGCAGTTCTTC. Translated: CASSIAGYNEQFF.

In its sample, this clone was seen many times. The chain joins TRBV15 to TRBJ2-2, with no clear D. This CDR3 is 13 amino acids long. Trimming removed 8 bases from V and 3 bases from J, with 10 bases in between. CDR1 LNHNV and CDR2 YYDKDF come from the germline V gene (reference sequence). DNA for the CDR3: TGTGCCACCCGGGTGGCGTACACCGGGGAGCTGTTTTTT. It codes for CATRVAYTGELFF.

CDR3 nucleotides: TGTGCCAGCAGTGACAGAAAGAACACTGAAGCTTTCTTT. This codes for CASSDRKNTEAFF. The rearrangement links TRBV3-1 (or the pseudogene TRBV3-2) to TRBJ1-1, with D possibly TRBD1 on 5 matching bases. Germline V CDR1 and CDR2: LGHDT, YNNKEL (reference sequence). The V and J ends lost 6 bases and 1 base respectively, with 9 bases between them. The CDR3 consists of 13 residues.

The chain has TRBV19 and TRBJ2-5, with D tentatively TRBD1 (5 bases). CDR1 is LNHDA, CDR2 SQIVND, per germline (reference sequence). The V end lost 3 bases, the J end lost 1 base, and 12 bases lay between the germline ends. The CDR3 totals 15 residues. CDR3 nucleotide sequence: TGTGCCAGTAGTATTGACAGTTTGGGCCAAGAGACCCAGTACTTC. Translation: CASSIDSLGQETQYF.

The V gene is TRBV5-1, the J gene TRBJ2-7, with 12 bases that match TRBD2. The J segment lost 4 bases and the V segment lost 4 bases, leaving 9 bases of the junction unmatched. CDR1 is SGHRS, CDR2 YFSETQ, per germline. The CDR3 runs to 16 residues. The CDR3: CASSPGGLAGGYEQYF. CDR3 bases: TGCGCCAGCAGCCCCGGAGGCCTAGCGGGAGGGTACGAGCAGTACTTC.

This rearrangement joins TRBV7-8 to TRBJ1-6, with a weak D call TRBD1 (6 bases). V dropped 4 bases and J dropped 10 bases, with 20 bases sitting between them. The CDR3 runs 16 residues. Germline V lookup: CDR1 SGHVS, CDR2 FQNEAQ. The CDR3: CASSSTYRVGDSPLHF. The CDR3 bases are TGTGCCAGCAGCTCAACTTACAGGGTAGGGGACTCACCCCTCCACTTT. Together with reference TRBV7-8 and TRBJ1-6, the CDR3 gives the full variable domain: GAGVSQSPRYKVAKRGQDVALRCDPISGHVSLFWYQQALGQGPEFLTYFQNEAQLDKSGLPSDRFFAERPEGSVSTLKIQRTQQEDSAVYLCASSSTYRVGDSPLHFGNGTRLTVT.

V gene TRBV29-1 combines with J gene TRBJ2-3, with 7 bases that match TRBD1. Losses at the gene ends were 0 bases for V and 5 bases for J; bases not matched to a gene: 14. Looked up from germline, CDR1 is SQVTM and CDR2 is ANQGSEA. The CDR3 spans 17 residues. The CDR3, as DNA: TGCAGCGTTGAAGATGGGGGCCAAGGGGGCAGGATAGATACGCAGTATTTT. This translates into CSVEDGGQGGRIDTQYF.

V and J are TRBV18 and TRBJ2-4; D is undetermined. Trimming left V 3 bases short and J 5 bases short, with 11 bases between. The CDR3 is 14 residues long. Germline lookup yields CDR1 KGHSH and CDR2 LQKENI. The CDR3 coding sequence is TGTGCCAGCTCACCCCTCTTCGCGGAAAACATTCAGTACTTC. It encodes CASSPLFAENIQYF.

V gene TRBV25-1 combines with J gene TRBJ1-2; D ambiguous. The CDR3 has 11 residues. V was shortened by 5 bases and J by 7 bases, with 8 bases between the two germline ends. Germline CDR1 reads MGHDK; CDR2 reads SYGVNS. The CDR3 protein is CASSWAGGYTF. CDR3 nucleotides: TGTGCCAGCAGTTGGGCTGGTGGCTACACCTTC.

The chain recombines TRBV11-2 with TRBJ2-1; 7 nucleotides align to TRBD2. The CDR3 loop spans 15 amino acids. After removal of 5 bases from V and 0 bases from J, the junction contained 4 bases not matched to a gene. Germline-derived CDR1 and CDR2 are SGHAT and FQNNGV. In nucleotides, the CDR3 is TGTGCCAGCAGCCGGAGCGGGAACTCCTACAATGAGCAGTTCTTC. Protein product: CASSRSGNSYNEQFF.

V is TRBV21-1 and J is TRBJ1-4; TRBD1, the table's D call, lacks a check against the DNA. TRBV21-1 is deemed a pseudogene. CDR3 length: 17 residues. The CDR3 nucleotides read TGTGCCAGCAGACCCAGGGGCCAGGGAACAACTAATGAAAAACTGTTTTTT. This sequence encodes CASRPRGQGTTNEKLFF.